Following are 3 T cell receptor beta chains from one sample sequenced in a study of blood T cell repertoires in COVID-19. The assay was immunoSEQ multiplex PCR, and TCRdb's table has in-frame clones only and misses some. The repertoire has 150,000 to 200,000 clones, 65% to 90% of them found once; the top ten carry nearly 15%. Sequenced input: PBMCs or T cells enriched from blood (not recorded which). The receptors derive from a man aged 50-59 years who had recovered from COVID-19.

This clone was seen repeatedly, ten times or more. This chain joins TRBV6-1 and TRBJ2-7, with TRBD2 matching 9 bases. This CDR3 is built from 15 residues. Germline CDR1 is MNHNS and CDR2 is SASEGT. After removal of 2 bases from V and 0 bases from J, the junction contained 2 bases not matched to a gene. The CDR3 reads CASSELAGSSYEQYF. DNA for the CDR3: TGTGCCAGCAGTGAACTAGCGGGGAGCTCCTACGAGCAGTACTTC.

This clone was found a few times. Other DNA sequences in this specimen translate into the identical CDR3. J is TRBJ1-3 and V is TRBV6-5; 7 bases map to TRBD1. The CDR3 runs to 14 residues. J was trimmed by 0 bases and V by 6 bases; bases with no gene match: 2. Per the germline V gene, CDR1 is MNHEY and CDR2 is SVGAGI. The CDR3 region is CASSRTGSGNTIYF. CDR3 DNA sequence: TGTGCCAGCAGCAGGACAGGCTCTGGAAACACCATATATTTT.

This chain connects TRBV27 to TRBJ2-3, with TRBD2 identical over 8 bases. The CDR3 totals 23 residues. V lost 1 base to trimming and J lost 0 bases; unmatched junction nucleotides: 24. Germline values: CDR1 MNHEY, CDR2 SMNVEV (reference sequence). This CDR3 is CASSLYRPRSGRALSVSTDTQYF. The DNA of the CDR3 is TGTGCCAGCAGTTTATACAGGCCCCGAAGCGGGAGAGCCCTTTCTGTTAGCACAGATACGCAGTATTTT.